These 18 T cell receptor beta chains originate from one sample sequenced in a study of beta chain features in type 1 diabetes. All of the isolated RNA was reverse transcribed, so expressed TCRB transcripts were sequenced. Using immunoSEQ multiplex PCR, the repertoire was profiled, and TCRdb retains in-frame clones only, with some absent. The table has about 350,000 clones, about 19% seen once. The specimen was naive CD4+ T cells from blood. The receptors were gathered from a woman aged 18-35 years in good health.

This clone has more than one count but fewer than ten. Other DNA sequences in this sample translate to the same CDR3. This rearrangement joins TRBV5-6 to TRBJ2-5; 8 nucleotides agree with TRBD1. CDR3 length: 14 residues. V trimming: 4 bases; J trimming: 1 base; junction bases outside the gene matches: 3. Germline CDR1 reads SGHDT; CDR2 reads YYEEEE. CDR3 region: CASSLGQGQETQYF. DNA of the CDR3: TGTGCCAGCAGCCTTGGACAGGGCCAAGAGACCCAGTACTTC. The variable domain in full, completed from reference TRBV5-6 and TRBJ2-5, reads DAGVTQSPTHLIKTRGQQVTLRCSPKSGHDTVSWYQQALGQGPQFIFQYYEEEERQRGNFPDRFSGHQFPNYSSELNVNALLLGDSALYLCASSLGQGQETQYFGPGTRLLVL.

This clone has more than one count but fewer than ten. The chain carries TRBV18 and TRBJ2-1; 10 bases match TRBD2. Germline V gene lookup returns CDR1 KGHSH and CDR2 LQKENI. CDR3 length: 14 residues. With 5 bases clipped from V and 7 bases from J, the junction kept 5 bases outside the gene matches. The CDR3 DNA sequence: TGTGCCAGCTCATCTAGCGGGAGTCGTAATGAGCAGTTCTTC. It translates to CASSSSGSRNEQFF. Full variable domain (rest looked up from reference TRBV18 and TRBJ2-1): NAGVMQNPRHLVRRRGQEARLRCSPMKGHSHVYWYRQLPEEGLKFMVYLQKENIIDESGMPKERFSAEFPKEGPSILRIQQVVRGDSAAYFCASSSSGSRNEQFFGPGTRLTVL.

This chain uses TRBV28 with TRBJ2-5; D may be TRBD2 (6 bases). Germline-derived CDR1 and CDR2 are MDHEN and SYDVKM. V was trimmed by 5 bases and J by 6 bases, leaving 19 bases between them. This CDR3 spans 15 amino acids. CDR3 amino acids: CASSIPGGAKKTQYF. The DNA for the CDR3 is TGTGCCAGCAGTATCCCCGGAGGGGCTAAAAAGACCCAGTACTTC.

The rearrangement joins TRBV11-2 to TRBJ1-2; D ambiguous. The V gene's germline CDR1 is SGHAT and CDR2 FQNNGV. The V end lost 2 bases, the J end lost 1 base, and 8 bases lay between the germline ends. The CDR3 runs to 14 residues. The CDR3: CASSLMEGNYGYTF. The CDR3 nucleotides read TGTGCCAGCAGCTTAATGGAGGGTAACTATGGCTACACCTTC.

The chain recombines TRBV2 with TRBJ2-7, with TRBD1 matching over 7 bases. The CDR3 totals 13 residues. The ends lost 6 bases at V and 3 bases at J; junction bases unmatched: 5. CDR1 is SNHLY and CDR2 is FYNNEI in the germline V gene. CDR3 residues: CASRGQADYEQYF. CDR3 DNA: TGTGCCAGCAGAGGACAGGCAGACTACGAGCAGTACTTC.

V usage is TRBV28 and J usage is TRBJ2-7, with 9 positions matching TRBD2. The junction had 6 bases not matched to a gene; V was cut back by 7 bases and J by 2 bases. CDR1 is MDHEN and CDR2 is SYDVKM in the germline V gene. This CDR3 spans 14 amino acids. The CDR3 loop is CASTVGLAAYEQYF. The CDR3 nucleotides are TGTGCCAGCACCGTGGGACTAGCAGCCTACGAGCAGTACTTC.

The rearrangement uses TRBV2 and TRBJ2-7, with TRBD2 as a possible D gene (6 bases). Per the germline V gene, CDR1 is SNHLY and CDR2 is FYNNEI. The CDR3 totals 15 residues. Trimming removed 2 bases from V and 3 bases from J, with 14 bases in between. The CDR3 bases are TGTGCCAGCAGTGAATCTGGGACTGGGAACTACGAGCAGTACTTC. It translates to CASSESGTGNYEQYF.

This chain joins TRBV14 and TRBJ2-7; D is possibly TRBD2 (5 bases). Germline CDR1 is SGHDN and CDR2 is FVKESK. Trimming left V 1 base short and J 7 bases short, with 14 bases between. The CDR3 is 14 amino acids. The CDR3 DNA is TGTGCCAGCAGCCAAGTAGGGTACTCGGGGGAGCAGTACTTC. As protein: CASSQVGYSGEQYF. Complete variable domain (other parts from reference TRBV14 and TRBJ2-7): EAGVTQFPSHSVIEKGQTVTLRCDPISGHDNLYWYRRVMGKEIKFLLHFVKESKQDESGMPNNRFLAERTGGTYSTLKVQPAELEDSGVYFCASSQVGYSGEQYFGPGTRLTVT.

The J gene is TRBJ2-3, the V gene TRBV29-1; 9 bases fit TRBD2. The CDR3 sequence is 14 residues long. V lost 4 bases and J lost 5; bases outside the gene matches: 7. Germline values: CDR1 SQVTM, CDR2 ANQGSEA. CDR3 DNA sequence: TGCAGCGTTGCAGTGCGGGGGGGCGTAGATACGCAGTATTTT. This sequence encodes CSVAVRGGVDTQYF.

The sample holds a few counts of this clone. The chain combines TRBV5-1 with TRBJ1-6, with D tentatively TRBD1 (6 bases). The V end lost 1 base, the J end lost 1 base, and 6 bases lay between the germline ends. CDR1 and CDR2 from the germline V gene are SGHRS and YFSETQ. The CDR3 is made up of 15 amino acids. CDR3 sequence reads: CASSLTGSYNSPLHF. In nucleotides, the CDR3 is TGCGCCAGCAGCTTGACAGGGTCCTATAATTCACCCCTCCACTTT.

The V and J genes are TRBV20-1 and TRBJ1-2, with D unresolved. CDR1 DFQATT and CDR2 SNEGSKA come from the germline V gene (reference sequence). Trimming removed 2 bases at V and 4 bases at J, with 5 bases between. The CDR3 runs to 11 residues. The CDR3 DNA sequence: TGCAGTGCTAGATCTATCTATGGCTACACCTTC. Its protein is CSARSIYGYTF.

This chain joins TRBV18 and TRBJ2-5, with D maybe TRBD1 (5 bases). The germline gives CDR1 KGHSH, CDR2 LQKENI. V was shortened by 2 bases and J by 5 bases, with 12 bases between the two germline ends. The length of the CDR3 is 14 residues. DNA for the CDR3: TGTGCCAGCTCACCAACAGGTGGCCAGGAGACCCAGTACTTC. Protein sequence: CASSPTGGQETQYF.

The V and J genes are TRBV5-6 and TRBJ2-1; the D is unclear. Germline CDR1 is SGHDT and CDR2 is YYEEEE. V lost 1 base, J lost 8 bases, and 13 bases lay in between. This CDR3 comprises 14 residues. The CDR3 loop is CASSLQLIVYEQFF. CDR3 bases: TGTGCCAGCAGCTTGCAACTGATAGTCTATGAGCAGTTCTTC. Combining the CDR3 with reference TRBV5-6 and TRBJ2-1 gives the whole variable domain DAGVTQSPTHLIKTRGQQVTLRCSPKSGHDTVSWYQQALGQGPQFIFQYYEEEERQRGNFPDRFSGHQFPNYSSELNVNALLLGDSALYLCASSLQLIVYEQFFGPGTRLTVL.

This clone was recorded a few times. V usage is TRBV4-1 and J usage is TRBJ1-2, with D perhaps TRBD1 (5 bases). The V gene's germline CDR1 is MGHRA and CDR2 YSYEKL. The CDR3 loop spans 13 amino acids. The V gene lost 0 bases and the J gene lost 8 bases, with 10 bases spanning the gap. The DNA for the CDR3 is TGCGCCAGCAGCCAAGATGCAGGGATCGGCTACACCTTC. It translates to CASSQDAGIGYTF.

The chain combines TRBV7-9 with TRBJ2-7; D uncertain. CDR3 size: 11 residues. V was pared by 5 bases and J by 4 bases, with 6 bases between. The germline V gene has CDR1 SEHNR and CDR2 FQNEAQ (reference sequence). The CDR3 sequence: CASSDSYEQYF. Here the CDR3 DNA reads TGTGCCAGCAGCGACTCGTACGAGCAGTACTTC.

This chain joins TRBV6-1 and TRBJ2-1; 9 positions agree with TRBD2. The length of the CDR3 is 13 residues. Germline loops: CDR1 MNHNS, CDR2 SASEGT. V dropped 5 bases and J dropped 5; count of bases not matched to a gene: 1. CDR3 sequence: CASSLAGNNEQFF. The DNA of the CDR3 is TGTGCCAGCAGTCTAGCGGGGAACAATGAGCAGTTCTTC.

The chain has TRBV5-1 and TRBJ2-7; 13 bases line up with TRBD2. Germline CDR1 and CDR2: SGHRS and YFSETQ. Trimming cost V 5 bases and J 2 bases; bases outside gene matches: 4. The length of the CDR3 is 15 residues. The CDR3 DNA sequence: TGCGCCAGCAGACTAGCGGGAGGGCTCGCCTACGAGCAGTACTTC. Translating gives CASRLAGGLAYEQYF. The full variable domain, in which reference TRBV5-1 and TRBJ2-7 provide the parts outside the CDR3, is KAGVTQTPRYLIKTRGQQVTLSCSPISGHRSVSWYQQTPGQGLQFLFEYFSETQRNKGNFPGRFSGRQFSNSRSEMNVSTLELGDSALYLCASRLAGGLAYEQYFGPGTRLTVT.

The chain's CDR3 is CASPASGGRAADEQYF. The CDR3 nucleotides are TGTGCCAGCCCCGCGTCGGGTGGGAGGGCCGCCGACGAGCAGTACTTC. V is TRBV5-8 and J is TRBJ2-7, with 7 bases identical to TRBD2. The CDR3 spans 16 residues. Germline lookup yields CDR1 SGHTS and CDR2 YDEGEE. Trimming took 7 bases from V and 5 from J; bases not matched to a gene: 18. Full variable domain (remainder filled in from reference TRBV5-8 and TRBJ2-7): EAGVTQSPTHLIKTRGQQATLRCSPISGHTSVYWYQQALGLGLQFLLWYDEGEERNRGNFPPRFSGRQFPNYSSELNVNALELEDSALYLCASPASGGRAADEQYFGPGTRLTVT.